A single sample gave rise to the 9 T cell receptor beta chains below, sequenced in a study of CD8+ T cells in alopecia areata. RNA was isolated and reverse transcribed to cDNA, the sequencing template. The data were produced by immunoSEQ multiplex PCR, yet TCRdb's version contains in-frame clones alone and is incomplete. The sample contains approximately 91,000 clones, 35% to 50% of which appear only once. The sequenced sample consisted of CD4+ T cells sorted from blood. The source of these receptors is a human donor with alopecia areata.

This clone was seen a handful of times. The chain couples TRBV11-2 to TRBJ2-1; no clear D gene. Trimming shortened V by 4 bases and J by 8 bases, and 6 bases separated the two germline ends. Germline CDR1 reads SGHAT; CDR2 reads FQNNGV. This CDR3 is 11 amino acids long. CDR3 sequence (DNA): TGTGCCAGCAGCTCGATGGATGAGCAGTTCTTC. Its translation: CASSSMDEQFF. Filled out from reference TRBV11-2 and TRBJ2-1, the complete variable domain reads EAGVAQSPRYKIIEKRQSVAFWCNPISGHATLYWYQQILGQGPKLLIQFQNNGVVDDSQLPKDRFSAERLKGVDSTLKIQPAKLEDSAVYLCASSSMDEQFFGPGTRLTVL.

This clone has only one observation. The chain's CDR3 is CASMQMAGRNEKLFF. The CDR3 region has the DNA TGTGCCAGCATGCAGATGGCAGGGAGGAATGAAAAACTGTTTTTT. The V gene is TRBV2, the J gene TRBJ1-4; maybe TRBD1 (5 bases). V gave up 7 bases and J gave up 5 bases, with 17 bases separating them. The length of the CDR3 is 15 residues. Germline lookup yields CDR1 SNHLY and CDR2 FYNNEI.

This rearrangement joins TRBV30 to TRBJ1-1, with D possibly matching TRBD1 (6 bases). Germline V lookup: CDR1 GTSNPN, CDR2 SVGIG (reference sequence). The ends were cut back, 0 bases at V and 7 bases at J, with 12 bases in the middle. The CDR3 extends over 13 amino acids. This CDR3 is CAWSVTGSGEAFF. CDR3 coding DNA: TGTGCCTGGAGTGTAACAGGGTCAGGTGAAGCTTTCTTT.

This clone showed up just once. The chain recombines TRBV29-1 with TRBJ1-5, with D perhaps matching TRBD1 (6 bases). The germline V and J ends were trimmed by 7 bases and 7 bases, with 14 bases remaining between them. The CDR3 is 12 amino acids. CDR1 is SQVTM, CDR2 ANQGSEA, per germline. The CDR3: CSGNSGDQPQHF. The DNA for the CDR3 is TGCAGCGGGAACTCAGGGGACCAGCCCCAGCATTTT.

This chain connects TRBV30 to TRBJ2-3, with D tentatively TRBD2 (5 bases). Germline-derived CDR1 and CDR2 are GTSNPN and SVGIG (reference sequence). V lost 1 base and J lost 6, with 11 bases in between. This CDR3 comprises 13 residues. CDR3 nucleotide sequence: TGTGCCTGGAGTGATTCTCCGGGGGATACGCAGTATTTT. Amino acids: CAWSDSPGDTQYF. The full variable domain, completed using reference TRBV30 and TRBJ2-3, is SQTIHQWPATLVQPVGSPLSLECTVEGTSNPNLYWYRQAAGRGLQLLFYSVGIGQISSEVPQNLSASRPQDRQFILSSKKLLLSDSGFYLCAWSDSPGDTQYFGPGTRLTVL.

V and J are TRBV28 and TRBJ2-7; the D is unclear. Germline CDR1 is MDHEN and CDR2 is SYDVKM. V was shortened by 4 bases and J by 3 bases, with 7 bases between the two germline ends. CDR3 size: 12 residues. DNA of the CDR3: TGTGCCAGCAGTTCGAGCTACTACGAGCAGTACTTC. Amino acids: CASSSSYYEQYF.

This chain uses TRBV5-6 with TRBJ2-5; D gene unclear. The CDR3 is made up of 15 amino acids. Between the trimmed V and J ends, which lost 5 bases and 2 bases, there was a span of 16 bases. Germline V lookup: CDR1 SGHDT, CDR2 YYEEEE. CDR3 loop: CASSVRSPWQETQYF. CDR3 in DNA: TGTGCCAGCAGTGTTCGAAGCCCTTGGCAAGAGACCCAGTACTTC. Full variable domain (missing parts from reference TRBV5-6 and TRBJ2-5): DAGVTQSPTHLIKTRGQQVTLRCSPKSGHDTVSWYQQALGQGPQFIFQYYEEEERQRGNFPDRFSGHQFPNYSSELNVNALLLGDSALYLCASSVRSPWQETQYFGPGTRLLVL.

The CDR3, as DNA: TGTGCCAGCAGTTCCAGACTAGCGGGGGGCACAGATACGCAGTATTTT. Translating it yields CASSSRLAGGTDTQYF. V usage is TRBV27 and J usage is TRBJ2-3; 12 positions match TRBD2. V lost 4 bases to trimming and J lost 1 base; unmatched junction nucleotides: 3. The CDR3 has 16 amino acids. The V gene's germline CDR1 is MNHEY and CDR2 SMNVEV (reference sequence).

The V call is TRBV5-4, the J call TRBJ1-2; D is perhaps TRBD1 (5 bases). The ends were cut back, 0 bases at V and 8 bases at J, with 11 bases in the middle. CDR3 size: 13 residues. Germline V gene sequence: CDR1 SGHNT, CDR2 YYREEE (reference sequence). The CDR3 coding sequence is TGTGCCAGCAGCTTGGGGGGACTTGTAGGCTACACCTTC. Encoded protein: CASSLGGLVGYTF.